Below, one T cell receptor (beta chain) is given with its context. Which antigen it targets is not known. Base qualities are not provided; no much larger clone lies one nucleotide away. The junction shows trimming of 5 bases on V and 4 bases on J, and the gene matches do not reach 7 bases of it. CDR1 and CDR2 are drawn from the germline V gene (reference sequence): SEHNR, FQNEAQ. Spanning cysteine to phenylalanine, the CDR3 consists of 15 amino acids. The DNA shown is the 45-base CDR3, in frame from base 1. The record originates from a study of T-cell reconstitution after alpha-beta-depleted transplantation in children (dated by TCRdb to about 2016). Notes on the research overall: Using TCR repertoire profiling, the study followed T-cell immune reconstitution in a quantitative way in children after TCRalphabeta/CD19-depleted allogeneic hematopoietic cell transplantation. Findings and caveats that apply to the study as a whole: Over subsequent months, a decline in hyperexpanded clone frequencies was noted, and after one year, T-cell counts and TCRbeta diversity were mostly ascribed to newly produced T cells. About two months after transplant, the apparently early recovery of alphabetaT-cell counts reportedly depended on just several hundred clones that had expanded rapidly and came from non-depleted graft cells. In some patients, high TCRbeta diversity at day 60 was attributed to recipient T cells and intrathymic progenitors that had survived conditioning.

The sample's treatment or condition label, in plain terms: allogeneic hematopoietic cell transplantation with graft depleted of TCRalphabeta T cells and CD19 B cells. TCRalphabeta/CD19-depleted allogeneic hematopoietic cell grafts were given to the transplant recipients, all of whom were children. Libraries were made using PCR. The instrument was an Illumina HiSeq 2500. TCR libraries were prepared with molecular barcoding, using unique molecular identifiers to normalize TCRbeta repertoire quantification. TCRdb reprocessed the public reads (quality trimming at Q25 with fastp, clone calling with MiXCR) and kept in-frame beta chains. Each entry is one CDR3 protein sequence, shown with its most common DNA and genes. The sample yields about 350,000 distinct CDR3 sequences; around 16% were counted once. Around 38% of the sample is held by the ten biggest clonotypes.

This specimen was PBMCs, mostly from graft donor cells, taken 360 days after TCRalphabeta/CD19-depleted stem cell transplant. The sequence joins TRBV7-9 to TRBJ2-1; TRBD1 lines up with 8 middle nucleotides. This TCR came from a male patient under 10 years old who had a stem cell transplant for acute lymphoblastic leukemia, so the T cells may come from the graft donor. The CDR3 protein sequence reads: CASSPSDREYNEQFF. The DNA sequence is TGTGCCAGCAGCCCCTCGGACAGGGAGTACAATGAGCAGTTCTTC.